These 15 T cell receptor beta chains share one sample of origin, sequenced in a study of identical twins. TCRdb fed the 5' RACE reads into MiXCR, producing one record per CDR3 protein. Among about 210,000 distinct CDR3 sequences listed, around 10% were seen once. Sequencing was done on a sample of memory (CD45RO+) T cells sorted from blood. These receptor sequences come from a woman aged 18-29 years in good health.

This clonotype occurred a few times. The chain couples TRBV5-6 to TRBJ1-5; a possible D gene is TRBD1 (6 bases). This CDR3 contains 17 residues. Germline CDR1 SGHDT, CDR2 YYEEEE. Trimming took off 1 base at V and 0 bases at J, with 14 bases between the two ends. The CDR3 sequence is CASSLWRTAYSNQPQHF. The CDR3 bases are TGTGCCAGCAGCTTGTGGAGGACAGCTTATAGCAATCAGCCCCAGCATTTT. The full variable domain, completed using reference TRBV5-6 and TRBJ1-5, is DAGVTQSPTHLIKTRGQQVTLRCSPKSGHDTVSWYQQALGQGPQFIFQYYEEEERQRGNFPDRFSGHQFPNYSSELNVNALLLGDSALYLCASSLWRTAYSNQPQHFGDGTRLSIL.

In this sample, this clonotype turned up many times. The CDR3 protein is CATRVGRYGYTF. The CDR3 coding sequence is TGTGCCACCCGAGTAGGGCGCTATGGCTACACCTTC. This chain links TRBV27 with TRBJ1-2, with D uncertain. Germline V gene sequence: CDR1 MNHEY, CDR2 SMNVEV (reference sequence). This CDR3 spans 12 amino acids. V lost 10 bases and J 4 bases, leaving 13 bases between the germline ends.

The J gene is TRBJ2-3, the V gene TRBV20-1; D might be TRBD1 (5 bases). This CDR3 is built from 13 residues. Germline-derived CDR1 and CDR2 are DFQATT and SNEGSKA (reference sequence). Deletions cut 6 bases from V and 5 bases from J, with 15 bases between. The CDR3 spells CSAGPEAQDTQYF. Here the CDR3 DNA reads TGCAGTGCGGGGCCTGAGGCTCAAGATACGCAGTATTTT.

The chain employs TRBV5-1 and TRBJ2-3; 9 bases match TRBD2. In germline, CDR1 is SGHRS, CDR2 YFSETQ. This CDR3 spans 16 amino acids. The V and J ends lost 0 bases and 4 bases, in that order; junction bases with no gene match: 6. CDR3 DNA sequence: TGCGCCAGCAGCTTGGGAGTCCTAGCGGGATCAGATACGCAGTATTTT. Translating it yields CASSLGVLAGSDTQYF.

This clonotype was detected a few times. The rearrangement links TRBV12-3 or TRBV12-4 to TRBJ2-3, with D possibly matching TRBD2 (5 bases). The CDR3 sequence is 12 residues long. The V end lost 2 bases, the J end lost 11 bases, and 11 bases lay between the germline ends. This CDR3 is CASSLPGLRQYF. CDR3 nucleotide sequence: TGTGCCAGCAGTTTACCCGGACTCAGGCAGTATTTT.

There are a few counts of this clonotype. The genes are TRBV20-1 and TRBJ2-7; 15 positions agree with TRBD2. The CDR3 has 16 residues. The germline gives CDR1 DFQATT, CDR2 SNEGSKA (reference sequence). V shed 6 bases, J shed 4 bases, and the junction held 10 bases outside the gene matches. The DNA for the CDR3 is TGCAGTGCGTGGACTAGCGGGAGGGCCCGAATATACGAGCAGTACTTC. Amino acid sequence: CSAWTSGRARIYEQYF.

The chain links TRBV20-1 to TRBJ2-1, with D perhaps matching TRBD2 (5 bases). Germline V gene data show CDR1 as DFQATT and CDR2 as SNEGSKA (reference sequence). The V end lost 7 bases, the J end lost 2 bases, and 12 bases lay between the germline ends. The CDR3 covers 13 residues. CDR3 sequence: CSVSGGAYNEQFF. CDR3 DNA: TGCAGTGTTTCCGGAGGCGCCTACAATGAGCAGTTCTTC.

This chain links TRBV20-1 with TRBJ2-1, with TRBD2 matching 9 bases. This CDR3 is built from 18 residues. Germline values: CDR1 DFQATT, CDR2 SNEGSKA (reference sequence). CDR3 amino acids: CRYLKEGLAQIPYNEQFF. The CDR3 nucleotides are TGCAGATACTTAAAGGAGGGACTAGCACAGATCCCCTACAATGAGCAGTTCTTC.

This clonotype was counted ten times or more. The chain links TRBV20-1 to TRBJ1-1, with 11 bases that match TRBD1. Germline-derived CDR1 and CDR2 are DFQATT and SNEGSKA (reference sequence). With 5 bases clipped from V and 11 bases from J, the junction kept 7 bases outside the gene matches. The CDR3 sequence is 12 residues long. The CDR3 loop reads CSALGQGALAFF. Here the CDR3 DNA reads TGCAGTGCTCTCGGACAGGGGGCGCTGGCTTTCTTT.

This clonotype appeared many times. This chain's CDR3 is CSAIRDWNNNEQFF. Here the CDR3 DNA reads TGCAGTGCCATCCGGGACTGGAACAACAATGAGCAGTTCTTC. The rearrangement joins TRBV20-1 to TRBJ2-1; D is perhaps TRBD2 (6 bases). The CDR3 is 14 amino acids. From germline, CDR1 is DFQATT and CDR2 SNEGSKA (reference sequence). V shed 6 bases and J shed 5 bases, with 17 bases lying between them.

This clonotype has a handful of counts. The chain joins TRBV4-1 to TRBJ1-5; 7 nucleotides line up with TRBD1. The V gene's germline CDR1 is MGHRA and CDR2 YSYEKL. This CDR3 contains 15 residues. The V gene end was trimmed by 3 bases and the J gene end by 5 bases; junction bases not matched to a gene: 7. CDR3 loop: CASSHHTGVDQPQHF. The CDR3 bases are TGCGCCAGCAGCCATCACACAGGGGTCGATCAGCCCCAGCATTTT.

This clonotype appeared a few times. The chain employs TRBV30 and TRBJ2-1; TRBD2 aligns across 7 bases. There are 14 residues in the CDR3. Germline V gene data show CDR1 as GTSNPN and CDR2 as SVGIG (reference sequence). J lost 4 bases, V lost 4 bases, and 7 bases had no gene match. CDR3 bases: TGTGCCTGGACGGGGGAGGGCGGATACAATGAGCAGTTCTTC. This gives the protein CAWTGEGGYNEQFF.

This clonotype occurred a few times. This chain joins TRBV7-2 and TRBJ2-3, with 14 bases lining up with TRBD2. This CDR3 comprises 14 residues. Trimming took 1 base from V and 11 from J; bases not matched to a gene: 2. From germline, CDR1 is SGHTA and CDR2 FQGNSA. CDR3 amino acids: CASSLGLAGGLQYF. In DNA, the CDR3 is TGTGCCAGCAGCTTAGGACTAGCGGGAGGGCTGCAGTATTTT.

The V and J genes are TRBV3-1 and TRBJ2-7; D is unresolved. V lost 1 base and J 9 bases, leaving 10 bases between the germline ends. Per the germline V gene, CDR1 is LGHDT and CDR2 is YNNKEL (reference sequence). CDR3 length: 12 residues. The CDR3 nucleotides are TGTGCCAGCAGCCAAGGACCCTCCGGGCAGTACTTC. Its translation is CASSQGPSGQYF.

There are many counts of this clonotype. The J gene is TRBJ2-1, the V gene TRBV3-1, with D perhaps TRBD1 (6 bases). Germline assignment: CDR1 LGHDT and CDR2 YNNKEL (reference sequence). CDR3 length: 11 amino acids. Trimming took 8 bases from V and 6 from J, leaving 8 bases between them. The CDR3 sequence is CASGRGNEQFF. For the CDR3, the DNA is TGTGCCAGCGGCAGGGGCAATGAGCAGTTCTTC.